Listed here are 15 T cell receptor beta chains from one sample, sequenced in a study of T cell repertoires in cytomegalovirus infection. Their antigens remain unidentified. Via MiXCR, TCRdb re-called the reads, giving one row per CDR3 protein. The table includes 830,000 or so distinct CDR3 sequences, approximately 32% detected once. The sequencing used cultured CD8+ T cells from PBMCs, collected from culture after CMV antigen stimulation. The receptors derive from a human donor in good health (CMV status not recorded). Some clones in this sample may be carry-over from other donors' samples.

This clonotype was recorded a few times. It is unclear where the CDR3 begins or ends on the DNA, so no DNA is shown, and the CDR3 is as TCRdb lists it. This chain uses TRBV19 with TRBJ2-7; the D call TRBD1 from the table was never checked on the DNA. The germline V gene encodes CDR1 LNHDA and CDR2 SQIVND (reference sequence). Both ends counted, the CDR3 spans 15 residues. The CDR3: CASSSLDKGPYEQYF.

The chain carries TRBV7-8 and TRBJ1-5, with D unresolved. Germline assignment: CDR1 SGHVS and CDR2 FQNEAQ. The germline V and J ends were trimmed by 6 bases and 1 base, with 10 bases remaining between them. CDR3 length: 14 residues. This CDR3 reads CASRSRQSNQPQHF. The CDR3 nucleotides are TGTGCCAGCAGATCCCGGCAGAGCAATCAGCCCCAGCATTTT. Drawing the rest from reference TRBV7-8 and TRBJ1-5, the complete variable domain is GAGVSQSPRYKVAKRGQDVALRCDPISGHVSLFWYQQALGQGPEFLTYFQNEAQLDKSGLPSDRFFAERPEGSVSTLKIQRTQQEDSAVYLCASRSRQSNQPQHFGDGTRLSIL.

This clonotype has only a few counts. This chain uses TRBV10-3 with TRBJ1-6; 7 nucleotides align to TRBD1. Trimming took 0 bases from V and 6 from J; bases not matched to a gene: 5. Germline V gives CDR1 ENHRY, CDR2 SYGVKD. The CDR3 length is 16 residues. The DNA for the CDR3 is TGTGCCATCAGTGAGTCGGACAGGATCAGTAATTCACCCCTCCACTTT. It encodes CAISESDRISNSPLHF.

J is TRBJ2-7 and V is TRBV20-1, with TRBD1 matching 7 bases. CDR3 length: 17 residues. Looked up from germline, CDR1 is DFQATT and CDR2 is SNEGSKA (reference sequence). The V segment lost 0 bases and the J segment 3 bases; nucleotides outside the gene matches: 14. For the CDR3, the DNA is TGCAGTGCTAGAGATCTAAGGGGGCGCGGTCCGGACTACGAGCAGTACTTC. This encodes CSARDLRGRGPDYEQYF.

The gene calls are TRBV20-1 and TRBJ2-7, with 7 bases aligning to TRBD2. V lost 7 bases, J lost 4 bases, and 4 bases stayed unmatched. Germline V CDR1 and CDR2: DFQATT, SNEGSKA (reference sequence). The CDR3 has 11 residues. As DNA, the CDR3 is TGCAGTGTCCTTAGCGGGTACGAGCAGTACTTC. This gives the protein CSVLSGYEQYF.

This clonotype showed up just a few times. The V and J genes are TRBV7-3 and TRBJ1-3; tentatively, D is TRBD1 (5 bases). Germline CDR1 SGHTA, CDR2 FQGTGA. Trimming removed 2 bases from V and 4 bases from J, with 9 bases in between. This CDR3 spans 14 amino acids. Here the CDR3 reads CASSLPGPGNTIYF. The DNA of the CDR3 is TGTGCCAGCAGCTTACCGGGACCAGGAAACACCATATATTTT.

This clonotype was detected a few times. The CDR3 is CASSYGSTYEQYF. CDR3 DNA sequence: TGTGCCAGCAGTTACGGCAGTACCTACGAGCAGTACTTC. The chain links TRBV6-5 to TRBJ2-7; D gene uncertain. Trimming pared 2 bases from V and 2 bases from J, leaving 7 bases between. The germline CDR1 and CDR2 sequences are MNHEY and SVGAGI. The CDR3 has 13 residues.

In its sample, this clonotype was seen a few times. The CDR3 nucleotides read TGTGCCAGCAGGCCTATTGACAGGGTACAAGAGACCCAGTACTTC. This translates into CASRPIDRVQETQYF. The gene calls are TRBV6-2 or TRBV6-3 and TRBJ2-5; 7 positions match TRBD1. The junction had 9 bases not matched to a gene; V was cut back by 6 bases and J by 2 bases. Looked up from germline, CDR1 is MNHEY and CDR2 is SVGEGT. This CDR3 region has 15 residues.

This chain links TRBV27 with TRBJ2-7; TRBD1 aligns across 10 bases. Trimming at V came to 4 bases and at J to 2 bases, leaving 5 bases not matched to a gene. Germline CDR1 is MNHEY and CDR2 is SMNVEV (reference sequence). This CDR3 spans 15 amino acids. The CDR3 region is CASSSGQGWAYEQYF. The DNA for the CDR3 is TGTGCCAGCAGTTCGGGACAGGGGTGGGCCTACGAGCAGTACTTC.

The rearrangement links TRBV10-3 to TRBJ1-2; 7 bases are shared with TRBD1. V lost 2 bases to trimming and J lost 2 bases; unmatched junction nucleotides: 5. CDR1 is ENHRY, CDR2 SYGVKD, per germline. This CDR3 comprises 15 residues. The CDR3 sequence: CAISETGTVNYGYTF. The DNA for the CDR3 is TGTGCCATCAGTGAGACAGGGACAGTGAACTATGGCTACACCTTC.

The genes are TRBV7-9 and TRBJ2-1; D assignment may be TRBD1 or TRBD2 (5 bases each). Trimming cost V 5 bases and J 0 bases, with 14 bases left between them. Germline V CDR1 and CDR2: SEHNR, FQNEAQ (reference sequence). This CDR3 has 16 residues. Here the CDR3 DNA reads TGTGCCAGCAGCCTCCCCAGGGACGTCTCCTACAATGAGCAGTTCTTC. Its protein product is CASSLPRDVSYNEQFF.

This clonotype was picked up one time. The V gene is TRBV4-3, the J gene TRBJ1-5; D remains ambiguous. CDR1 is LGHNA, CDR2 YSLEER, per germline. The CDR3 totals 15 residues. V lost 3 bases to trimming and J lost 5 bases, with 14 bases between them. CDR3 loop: CASSHEFSADQPQHF. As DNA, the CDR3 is TGCGCCAGCAGCCACGAATTTTCAGCAGATCAGCCCCAGCATTTT.

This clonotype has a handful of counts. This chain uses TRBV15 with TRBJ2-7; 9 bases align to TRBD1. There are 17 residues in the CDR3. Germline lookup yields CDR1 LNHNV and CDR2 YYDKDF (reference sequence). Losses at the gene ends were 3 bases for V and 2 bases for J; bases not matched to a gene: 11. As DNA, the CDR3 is TGTGCCACCAGCAGTAGACCCCCCGGGACAGGGACCTACGAGCAGTACTTC. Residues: CATSSRPPGTGTYEQYF.

In nucleotides, the CDR3 is TGTGCCAGCCTGGGGAGGGACGGTGGCTACACCTTC. This codes for CASLGRDGGYTF. J is TRBJ1-2 and V is TRBV5-4; D may be TRBD1 (5 bases). The CDR3 totals 12 residues. Germline CDR1 reads SGHNT; CDR2 reads YYREEE (reference sequence). V dropped 7 bases and J dropped 7 bases, with 14 bases sitting between them.

The CDR3 DNA reads as TGCGCCAGCAGCCAAGAAGTGGGGGCGGAGGAGCTGTTTTTT. It translates to CASSQEVGAEELFF. The V and J genes are TRBV4-3 and TRBJ2-2; the D gene is possibly TRBD1 (6 bases). Trimming took off 0 bases at V and 10 bases at J, with 12 bases between the two ends. Germline V gives CDR1 LGHNA, CDR2 YSLEER. The CDR3 has 14 residues.